The 26 T cell receptor beta chains reported below all come from one sample, sequenced in a study of T cells after yellow fever vaccination. MiXCR, applied by TCRdb to the 5' RACE reads, yields one record per CDR3 protein. The profile shows a few hundred thousand distinct CDR3 sequences, approximately 10% of them singletons. The sequencing used CD4+ T cells sorted from PBMCs, collected 5 days after the yellow fever booster vaccination. These receptor sequences come from a man between 18 and 35 years old who received the YFV17D yellow fever vaccine.

This clonotype appeared a few times. The rearrangement joins TRBV28 to TRBJ2-4, with 7 bases aligning to TRBD1. With 5 bases clipped from V and 0 bases from J, the junction kept 13 bases outside the gene matches. There are 18 residues in the CDR3. The germline CDR1 and CDR2 sequences are MDHEN and SYDVKM. DNA for the CDR3: TGTGCCAGCAGTCCCCCTTGGACAGGAAAAATAGCCAAAAACATTCAGTACTTC. It codes for CASSPPWTGKIAKNIQYF.

The table lists this clonotype with a few counts. The rearrangement joins TRBV6-2 or TRBV6-3 to TRBJ1-5; D ambiguous. CDR1 is MNHEY, CDR2 SVGEGT, per germline. V lost 4 bases and J lost 1, with 17 bases in between. The CDR3 is 17 amino acids. The CDR3 region has the DNA TGTGCCAGCAGTTTAATCGTTGGTGGTGGGAGCAATCAGCCCCAGCATTTT. The encoded protein is CASSLIVGGGSNQPQHF.

The chain joins TRBV20-1 to TRBJ2-3, with D unclear. Trimming removed 0 bases from V and 5 bases from J, with 6 bases in between. CDR1 and CDR2 from the germline V gene are DFQATT and SNEGSKA (reference sequence). The CDR3 has 12 residues. The CDR3 bases are TGCAGTGCTAGAGATGACCAAGATACGCAGTATTTT. Translation: CSARDDQDTQYF.

This clonotype was recorded once. The chain carries TRBV19 and TRBJ1-2; 9 bases agree with TRBD1. Per the germline V gene, CDR1 is LNHDA and CDR2 is SQIVND (reference sequence). V gave up 4 bases and J gave up 2 bases; unmatched junction bases: 5. This CDR3 contains 15 residues. The CDR3, as DNA: TGTGCCAGTAGTAGAACAGGGGGCTTGAACTATGGCTACACCTTC. Translated, it gives CASSRTGGLNYGYTF. Based on the CDR3 plus reference TRBV19 and TRBJ1-2, the full variable domain is DGGITQSPKYLFRKEGQNVTLSCEQNLNHDAMYWYRQDPGQGLRLIYYSQIVNDFQKGDIAEGYSVSREKKESFPLTVTSAQKNPTAFYLCASSRTGGLNYGYTFGSGTRLTVV.

This clonotype has only a few counts. This could be a read error, since a much larger clone is one nucleotide away. The chain links TRBV5-4 to TRBJ2-2, with 10 bases that match TRBD2. Germline V gene lookup returns CDR1 SGHNT and CDR2 YYREEE (reference sequence). The CDR3 covers 14 residues. V trimming: 4 bases; J trimming: 4 bases; junction bases outside the gene matches: 1. CDR3 in DNA: TGTGCCAGCAGCGTAGCGGGGGGCACCGGGGAGCTGTTTTTT. Its protein is CASSVAGGTGELFF.

This clonotype was picked up a small number of times. The rearrangement links TRBV12-3 or TRBV12-4 to TRBJ2-3, with no clear D. Trimming shortened V by 7 bases and J by 2 bases, and 7 bases separated the two germline ends. The CDR3 covers 12 residues. DNA of the CDR3: TGTGCCAGCACAACCCTCACAGATACGCAGTATTTT. It translates to CASTTLTDTQYF.

This rearrangement joins TRBV5-1 to TRBJ1-6; D is perhaps TRBD1 (6 bases). The CDR3 is 19 residues long. Germline V gives CDR1 SGHRS, CDR2 YFSETQ. V lost 0 bases to trimming and J lost 8 bases, with 24 bases between them. The CDR3 spells CASSLAPRGVGNGDSPLHF. CDR3 coding DNA: TGCGCCAGCAGCTTGGCCCCAAGGGGGGTAGGGAATGGTGATTCACCCCTCCACTTT.

Only a few counts were recorded for this clonotype. The chain combines TRBV27 with TRBJ1-2; TRBD1 matches at 8 bases. This CDR3 has 13 residues. The germline V gene encodes CDR1 MNHEY and CDR2 SMNVEV (reference sequence). J lost 7 bases, V lost 6 bases, and 7 bases had no gene match. CDR3 DNA sequence: TGTGCCAGCAGACGCACAGGGGGAAGTGGCTACACCTTC. It yields the protein CASRRTGGSGYTF.

V is TRBV7-3 and J is TRBJ1-1, with unresolved D. Between the trimmed V and J ends, which lost 1 base and 0 bases, there was a span of 9 bases. The CDR3 is made up of 15 amino acids. Per the germline V gene, CDR1 is SGHTA and CDR2 is FQGTGA. CDR3 in amino acids: CASSLNPVMNTEAFF. The CDR3 coding sequence is TGTGCCAGCAGCTTAAATCCAGTTATGAACACTGAAGCTTTCTTT.

There are a few counts of this clonotype. The V call is TRBV20-1, the J call TRBJ2-3; weak D call: TRBD1 (5 bases). Trimming left V 0 bases short and J 2 bases short, with 12 bases between. The CDR3 has 15 residues. Germline CDR1 DFQATT, CDR2 SNEGSKA (reference sequence). The CDR3 sequence is CSARDPQGSTDTQYF. In nucleotides, the CDR3 is TGCAGTGCTAGAGATCCCCAGGGCTCCACAGATACGCAGTATTTT.

The chain links TRBV30 to TRBJ2-7, with 10 positions matching TRBD1. The J segment lost 5 bases and the V segment lost 0 bases, leaving 1 base of the junction unmatched. Germline loops: CDR1 GTSNPN, CDR2 SVGIG (reference sequence). The CDR3 contains 13 residues. CDR3 sequence (DNA): TGTGCCTGGAGTGTGACAGGGGGCAACGAGCAGTACTTC. Protein product: CAWSVTGGNEQYF.

This clonotype was counted at least ten times. J is TRBJ2-1 and V is TRBV11-3; D might be TRBD2 (6 bases). Germline CDR1 and CDR2: SGHNT and YENEEA. Trimming stripped 5 bases from V and 6 bases from J, with 14 bases between. CDR3 length: 14 residues. The CDR3 region has the DNA TGTGCCAGCAGCCCAGGAGGGAGCGCCAATGAGCAGTTCTTC. Translation: CASSPGGSANEQFF. Together with reference TRBV11-3 and TRBJ2-1, the CDR3 gives the full variable domain: EAGVVQSPRYKIIEKKQPVAFWCNPISGHNTLYWYLQNLGQGPELLIRYENEEAVDDSQLPKDRFSAERLKGVDSTLKIQPAELGDSAVYLCASSPGGSANEQFFGPGTRLTVL.

The sample holds a few counts of this clonotype. The V call is TRBV7-2, the J call TRBJ1-6, with a weak D call TRBD1 (5 bases). The CDR3 totals 15 residues. Germline-derived CDR1 and CDR2 are SGHTA and FQGNSA. Trimming shortened V by 0 bases and J by 8 bases, and 11 bases separated the two germline ends. The CDR3 bases are TGTGCCAGCAGCTTAGCGGGGGGTATCGATTCACCCCTCCACTTT. Protein sequence: CASSLAGGIDSPLHF.

This clonotype showed up just a few times. The chain couples TRBV27 to TRBJ2-7; D is perhaps TRBD1 or TRBD2 (5 bases each). The CDR3 consists of 16 residues. V lost 5 bases and J lost 1, with 18 bases in between. Germline V CDR1 and CDR2: MNHEY, SMNVEV (reference sequence). CDR3 loop: CASSPAGAAGSYEQYF. CDR3 coding DNA: TGTGCCAGCAGTCCTGCGGGCGCGGCAGGGTCCTACGAGCAGTACTTC.

The V gene is TRBV24-1, the J gene TRBJ2-3, with D possibly matching TRBD2 (5 bases). The V end lost 5 bases, the J end lost 1 base, and 9 bases lay between the germline ends. The CDR3 covers 14 residues. From germline, CDR1 is KGHDR and CDR2 SFDVKD. CDR3 sequence (DNA): TGTGCCACCAGTGGCCTAGCTGGCACAGATACGCAGTATTTT. Protein product: CATSGLAGTDTQYF.

The rearrangement joins TRBV5-6 to TRBJ1-5, with D unresolved. There are 15 residues in the CDR3. The germline gives CDR1 SGHDT, CDR2 YYEEEE. Between the trimmed V and J ends, which lost 0 bases and 4 bases, there was a span of 11 bases. The CDR3 DNA is TGTGCCAGCAGCTTGGCGGATGGGGTTAATCAGCCCCAGCATTTT. It encodes CASSLADGVNQPQHF.

This clonotype was seen ten or more times. The chain recombines TRBV9 with TRBJ1-6, with D hard to call. This CDR3 comprises 13 residues. Germline loops: CDR1 SGDLS, CDR2 YYNGEE. V gave up 0 bases and J gave up 5 bases, with 3 bases separating them. The CDR3 spells CASSVAHNSPLHF. The CDR3 region has the DNA TGTGCCAGCAGCGTAGCCCATAATTCACCCCTCCACTTT.

This clonotype was found many times. The CDR3 protein is CASSPGGLSTNEKLFF. The CDR3 bases are TGCGCCAGCAGCCCAGGGGGTCTTTCTACTAATGAAAAACTGTTTTTT. This chain connects TRBV5-1 to TRBJ1-4; TRBD1 matches at 7 bases. The germline V gene encodes CDR1 SGHRS and CDR2 YFSETQ. This CDR3 contains 16 residues. The trim removed 4 bases at V and 2 bases at J, leaving 8 bases unmatched.

The chain is built from TRBV28 and TRBJ1-5, with a weak D call TRBD1 (5 bases). Looked up from germline, CDR1 is MDHEN and CDR2 is SYDVKM. The CDR3 is 12 residues long. The ends were cut back, 8 bases at V and 4 bases at J, with 9 bases in the middle. The CDR3 is CASAAGNQPQHF. Written as DNA, the CDR3 is TGTGCCAGCGCTGCAGGGAATCAGCCCCAGCATTTT.

This clonotype has a handful of counts. This chain links TRBV10-3 with TRBJ2-2; possible D gene TRBD1, 6 bases. There are 17 residues in the CDR3. Trimming stripped 6 bases from V and 1 base from J, with 18 bases between. The germline V gene has CDR1 ENHRY and CDR2 SYGVKD. In nucleotides, the CDR3 is TGTGCCATCAGGCCCGGTACAGGGAACAAGAACACCGGGGAGCTGTTTTTT. Protein sequence: CAIRPGTGNKNTGELFF.

This clonotype appeared many times. The chain uses TRBV3-1 and TRBJ2-3; D gene uncertain. The CDR3 length is 13 residues. Germline CDR1 LGHDT, CDR2 YNNKEL (reference sequence). The V end was cut by 0 bases, the J end by 8 bases, with 9 bases between. DNA of the CDR3: TGTGCCAGCAGCCAAGAATTGGCCTCTACGCAGTATTTT. Its protein product is CASSQELASTQYF.

There are many counts of this clonotype. The rearrangement joins TRBV20-1 to TRBJ2-3; 8 nucleotides agree with TRBD1. The ends lost 1 base at V and 4 bases at J; junction bases unmatched: 4. The CDR3 totals 14 residues. Germline V lookup: CDR1 DFQATT, CDR2 SNEGSKA (reference sequence). The CDR3 reads CSARGTGYADTQYF. The CDR3 nucleotides are TGCAGTGCTAGAGGGACAGGGTACGCAGATACGCAGTATTTT.

The table lists this clonotype with many counts. The chain has TRBV9 and TRBJ2-7; 10 nucleotides line up with TRBD2. Germline V gene sequence: CDR1 SGDLS, CDR2 YYNGEE. J gave up 0 bases and V 1 base, and 13 bases lay outside the gene matches. This CDR3 is built from 19 residues. CDR3 sequence: CASSVWASGGVMSSYEQYV. The CDR3 bases are TGTGCCAGCAGCGTATGGGCTAGCGGGGGCGTTATGAGCTCCTACGAGCAGTACGTC.

This chain connects TRBV5-1 to TRBJ1-4; D may be TRBD1 (5 bases). This CDR3 is built from 14 residues. Germline V gives CDR1 SGHRS, CDR2 YFSETQ. The germline V and J ends were trimmed by 5 bases and 6 bases, with 14 bases remaining between them. Here the CDR3 reads CASRVGTADEKLFF. In nucleotides, the CDR3 is TGCGCCAGCAGAGTAGGGACTGCAGATGAAAAACTGTTTTTT.

There are a few counts of this clonotype. The gene calls are TRBV7-9 and TRBJ2-5; TRBD2 might be the D (6 bases). Germline V gene data show CDR1 as SEHNR and CDR2 as FQNEAQ (reference sequence). Between the trimmed V and J ends, which lost 4 bases and 3 bases, there was a span of 9 bases. The CDR3 sequence is 13 residues long. The CDR3 here is CASSSLAKETQYF. DNA for the CDR3: TGTGCCAGCAGCTCTCTAGCGAAAGAGACCCAGTACTTC.

In this sample, this clonotype turned up many times. V gene TRBV11-2 combines with J gene TRBJ1-4; D gene ambiguous. There are 13 residues in the CDR3. Germline V gene data show CDR1 as SGHAT and CDR2 as FQNNGV. The germline V and J ends were trimmed by 5 bases and 16 bases, with 20 bases remaining between them. The chain's CDR3 is CASSLHPGSPRFF. The CDR3 region has the DNA TGTGCCAGCAGCCTCCATCCCGGGTCCCCAAGGTTTTTT.